This T cell receptor (beta chain) comes out of a study of cytomegalovirus exposure and HLA in healthy donors. Only in-frame clones appear in the TCRdb table, and some are missing; sequencing was by immunoSEQ multiplex PCR. The profile covers about 150,000 clones, with 88% appearing a single time and 2.5% to 3% taken by the ten largest. The germline gives CDR1 MNHNS, CDR2 SASEGT. CDR3 length: 17 amino acids. The V segment lost 1 base and the J segment 2 bases; nucleotides outside the gene matches: 7. The sequencing input was PBMCs. This clonotype was sampled from a man aged 18 to 30 in good health and CMV-seronegative. This chain links TRBV6-1 with TRBJ1-5; 8 positions agree with TRBD1. The CDR3 here is CASSEVSGGAGNQPQHF. The CDR3 nucleotides are TGTGCCAGCAGTGAAGTCTCAGGGGGCGCCGGCAATCAGCCCCAGCATTTT.